Below, 30 T cell receptor beta chains from the same sample are listed, as sequenced in a study of blood T cell repertoires in COVID-19. The assay was immunoSEQ multiplex PCR, and TCRdb's table has in-frame clones only and misses some. The data contain some 150,000 clones, 75% to 90% of them singletons. The sequencing sample was made of peripheral blood. The receptors stem from an elderly woman with acute or convalescent COVID-19.

The chain is built from TRBV4-3 and TRBJ1-1; D is unresolved. Germline-derived CDR1 and CDR2 are LGHNA and YSLEER. The V gene lost 0 bases and the J gene lost 2 bases, with 16 bases spanning the gap. The CDR3 is 17 amino acids. This CDR3 is CASSQDSSKKPNTEAFF. CDR3 DNA sequence: TGCGCCAGCAGCCAAGATTCTTCCAAAAAGCCTAACACTGAAGCTTTCTTT.

The J gene is TRBJ1-2, the V gene TRBV7-3, with D perhaps matching TRBD1 (6 bases). There are 15 residues in the CDR3. Germline loops: CDR1 SGHTA, CDR2 FQGTGA. The V end was cut by 2 bases, the J end by 7 bases, with 17 bases between. CDR3 DNA: TGTGCCAGCAGCTTAGACAGGTCGATCTCCAGTGGCTACACCTTC. Translation gives CASSLDRSISSGYTF.

Note on this clone: Other DNA sequences in this specimen translate into the identical CDR3. The chain couples TRBV3-1 (or the pseudogene TRBV3-2) to TRBJ1-2; 8 nucleotides match TRBD1. The CDR3 extends over 13 amino acids. With V trimmed by 1 base and J by 5 bases, 0 bases remained unmatched. Germline-derived CDR1 and CDR2 are LGHDT and YNNKEL (reference sequence). Here the CDR3 reads CASSQGQGYGYTF. The DNA of the CDR3 is TGTGCCAGCAGCCAAGGACAGGGGTATGGCTACACCTTC.

This clone was picked up one time. The chain has TRBV6-6 and TRBJ1-6, with D maybe TRBD1 (5 bases). CDR1 and CDR2 from the germline V gene are MNHNY and SVGAGI (reference sequence). Trimming removed 2 bases from V and 7 bases from J, with 15 bases in between. The CDR3 has 16 amino acids. CDR3 protein: CASSYPETDPNSPLHF. The DNA of the CDR3 is TGTGCCAGCAGTTACCCGGAGACAGATCCCAATTCACCCCTCCACTTT.

The genes are TRBV4-2 and TRBJ2-1, with a possible D match to TRBD2 (6 bases). Trimming removed 4 bases at V and 1 base at J, with 20 bases between. The V gene's germline CDR1 is LGHNA and CDR2 YNFKEQ. The CDR3 is 18 residues long. CDR3 residues: CASSRRMQEGISYNEQFF. The CDR3 DNA is TGTGCCAGCAGCCGCAGAATGCAGGAGGGGATTTCCTACAATGAGCAGTTCTTC.

The chain is built from TRBV5-4 and TRBJ1-6; a possible D gene is TRBD1 (5 bases). Trimming took 4 bases from V and 10 from J, leaving 12 bases between them. The CDR3 extends over 13 amino acids. Per germline, CDR1 SGHNT and CDR2 YYREEE (reference sequence). For the CDR3, the DNA is TGTGCCAGCAGCCAAGGGGTTGGCTCACCCCTCCACTTT. Translating it yields CASSQGVGSPLHF.

This chain joins TRBV30 and TRBJ2-3; TRBD1 might be the D (7 bases). Germline assignment: CDR1 GTSNPN and CDR2 SVGIG (reference sequence). V dropped 6 bases and J dropped 0 bases, with 13 bases sitting between them. The CDR3 has 14 amino acids. The CDR3 region has the DNA TGTGCCTGCGCGCAGGGGGGTAGCACAGATACGCAGTATTTT. This translates into CACAQGGSTDTQYF.

The chain has TRBV27 and TRBJ2-7, with TRBD1 matching 9 bases. Per germline, CDR1 MNHEY and CDR2 SMNVEV (reference sequence). The V and J ends lost 3 bases and 3 bases, in that order; junction bases with no gene match: 6. The CDR3 is 15 amino acids. CDR3 protein: CASSFEGQGIYEQYF. The CDR3 coding sequence is TGTGCCAGCAGTTTTGAGGGACAGGGAATCTACGAGCAGTACTTC.

The chain carries TRBV7-2 and TRBJ1-2, with unresolved D. The CDR3 contains 11 residues. Germline V gives CDR1 SGHTA, CDR2 FQGNSA. V shed 3 bases and J shed 8 bases, with 7 bases lying between them. The CDR3 loop is CASSFGGGYTF. In nucleotides, the CDR3 is TGTGCCAGCAGCTTCGGAGGGGGCTACACCTTC.

The DNA of the CDR3 is TGTGCCAGCAGCCAAGGGACAGGGCCCTATGGCTACACCTTC. Translated: CASSQGTGPYGYTF. The chain is built from TRBV7-6 and TRBJ1-2, with 9 nucleotides matching TRBD1. This CDR3 is 14 amino acids long. Germline V gene lookup returns CDR1 SGHVS and CDR2 FNYEAQ. V dropped 5 bases and J dropped 4; count of bases not matched to a gene: 5. Together with reference TRBV7-6 and TRBJ1-2, the CDR3 gives the full variable domain: GAGVSQSPRYKVTKRGQDVALRCDPISGHVSLYWYRQALGQGPEFLTYFNYEAQQDKSGLPNDRFSAERPEGSISTLTIQRTEQRDSAMYRCASSQGTGPYGYTFGSGTRLTVV.

This chain connects TRBV7-9 to TRBJ1-2; D gene unclear. CDR3 size: 15 residues. Germline V gene data show CDR1 as SEHNR and CDR2 as FQNEAQ (reference sequence). V lost 4 bases and J 6 bases, leaving 18 bases between the germline ends. The CDR3 here is CASSYDVLPRNGYTF. In DNA form, the CDR3 reads TGTGCCAGCAGCTATGATGTCCTACCCCGCAATGGCTACACCTTC.

This sequence joins TRBV6-5 and TRBJ1-6; TRBD1 is a possible D gene (5 bases). Trimming shortened V by 7 bases and J by 6 bases, and 16 bases separated the two germline ends. Germline values: CDR1 MNHEY, CDR2 SVGAGI. This CDR3 spans 15 amino acids. CDR3 in DNA: TGTGCCAGCAAGTCCGCGGGGCCTCCTAATTCACCCCTCCACTTT. This gives the protein CASKSAGPPNSPLHF.

The chain has TRBV7-3 and TRBJ2-7; the match to TRBD1 covers 11 bases. V dropped 5 bases and J dropped 7; count of bases not matched to a gene: 7. Germline V CDR1 and CDR2: SGHTA, FQGTGA. This CDR3 region has 14 residues. This CDR3 reads CASSRGQGDREQYF. The CDR3 coding sequence is TGTGCCAGCAGCCGGGGACAGGGGGATCGGGAGCAGTACTTC.

This clone has a handful of counts. The chain couples TRBV2 to TRBJ2-1; 12 bases map to TRBD2. CDR1 and CDR2 (germline): SNHLY, FYNNEI. The V gene end was trimmed by 7 bases and the J gene end by 3 bases; junction bases not matched to a gene: 7. The CDR3 has 16 residues. The CDR3 nucleotides read TGTGCCAGCAATCCTAGCGGGGGGGCCGTCTACAATGAGCAGTTCTTC. Translation gives CASNPSGGAVYNEQFF.

J is TRBJ2-3 and V is TRBV5-4; 8 bases fit TRBD2. The CDR3 is 15 amino acids. The germline V gene encodes CDR1 SGHNT and CDR2 YYREEE (reference sequence). Trimming cost V 4 bases and J 3 bases; bases outside gene matches: 7. The CDR3 DNA sequence: TGTGCCAGCAGCGCAGCGGGGGCCGGGACAGATACGCAGTATTTT. It is translated as CASSAAGAGTDTQYF.

The chain carries TRBV9 and TRBJ2-7, with TRBD1 matching over 9 bases. J lost 3 bases, V lost 3 bases, and 4 bases had no gene match. The CDR3 spans 14 residues. Germline CDR1 reads SGDLS; CDR2 reads YYNGEE. DNA for the CDR3: TGTGCCAGCAGCGGGGGACAGGGAAACTACGAGCAGTACTTC. Amino acid sequence: CASSGGQGNYEQYF. Drawing the rest from reference TRBV9 and TRBJ2-7, the complete variable domain is DSGVTQTPKHLITATGQRVTLRCSPRSGDLSVYWYQQSLDQGLQFLIQYYNGEERAKGNILERFSAQQFPDLHSELNLSSLELGDSALYFCASSGGQGNYEQYFGPGTRLTVT.

The chain has TRBV18 and TRBJ1-5; TRBD1 matches 12 bases. There are 16 residues in the CDR3. J lost 10 bases, V lost 3 bases, and 10 bases had no gene match. From germline, CDR1 is KGHSH and CDR2 LQKENI. The DNA for the CDR3 is TGTGCCAGCTCACCGCTCGGGACAGGGGGCATTCGTCCCCAGCATTTT. Protein: CASSPLGTGGIRPQHF. Using reference TRBV18 and TRBJ1-5 for the parts outside the CDR3, the full variable domain is NAGVMQNPRHLVRRRGQEARLRCSPMKGHSHVYWYRQLPEEGLKFMVYLQKENIIDESGMPKERFSAEFPKEGPSILRIQQVVRGDSAAYFCASSPLGTGGIRPQHFGDGTRLSIL.

The chain carries TRBV7-9 and TRBJ2-1, with 12 bases that match TRBD2. After removal of 1 base from V and 15 bases from J, the junction contained 7 bases not matched to a gene. Germline assignment: CDR1 SEHNR and CDR2 FQNEAQ (reference sequence). This CDR3 region has 14 residues. The CDR3 here is CASSLELAGGPAFF. The CDR3 DNA is TGTGCCAGCAGCTTAGAACTAGCGGGGGGCCCCGCGTTCTTC. The full variable domain, completed using reference TRBV7-9 and TRBJ2-1, is DTGVSQNPRHKITKRGQNVTFRCDPISEHNRLYWYRQTLGQGPEFLTYFQNEAQLEKSRLLSDRFSAERPKGSFSTLEIQRTEQGDSAMYLCASSLELAGGPAFFGPGTRLTVL.

The chain employs TRBV6-5 and TRBJ2-7, with 7 bases that match TRBD1. The trim removed 7 bases at V and 2 bases at J, leaving 8 bases unmatched. Germline V gene lookup returns CDR1 MNHEY and CDR2 SVGAGI. The CDR3 spans 14 residues. CDR3 protein: CASTLSGTAYEQYF. The CDR3 DNA reads as TGTGCCAGCACCTTATCCGGGACAGCCTACGAGCAGTACTTC.

The V gene is TRBV11-3, the J gene TRBJ2-3, with D perhaps TRBD2 (6 bases). Germline values: CDR1 SGHNT, CDR2 YENEEA. V dropped 5 bases and J dropped 6 bases, with 21 bases sitting between them. There are 16 residues in the CDR3. The CDR3 bases are TGTGCCAGCAGCAAGGGAACCGGGACTGGCGTGGATACGCAGTATTTT. It translates to CASSKGTGTGVDTQYF.

The chain uses TRBV6-6 and TRBJ1-1; 7 bases agree with TRBD1. The CDR3 contains 13 residues. Germline CDR1 MNHNY, CDR2 SVGAGI (reference sequence). Trimming cost V 6 bases and J 9 bases; bases outside gene matches: 10. CDR3 bases: TGTGCCAGCAGATCCGACAGGGAGCACAAAGCTTTCTTT. Translated, it gives CASRSDREHKAFF.

The chain couples TRBV6-5 to TRBJ1-1, with D hard to call. From germline, CDR1 is MNHEY and CDR2 SVGAGI. The V end was cut by 5 bases, the J end by 3 bases, with 16 bases between. This CDR3 region has 15 residues. CDR3 nucleotide sequence: TGTGCCAGCAGTCGTTGGGAAGGAGGAGACACTGAAGCTTTCTTT. It translates to CASSRWEGGDTEAFF.

V usage is TRBV7-9 and J usage is TRBJ1-1; a possible D gene is TRBD1 (6 bases). Trimming left V 1 base short and J 3 bases short, with 9 bases between. The CDR3 is 14 amino acids. Germline V CDR1 and CDR2: SEHNR, FQNEAQ (reference sequence). In nucleotides, the CDR3 is TGTGCCAGCAGCTTAGTTGCAGGGGACACTGAAGCTTTCTTT. Translating it yields CASSLVAGDTEAFF.

V and J are TRBV7-2 and TRBJ1-2; 10 bases are a match to TRBD1. V gave up 5 bases and J gave up 7 bases; unmatched junction bases: 7. This CDR3 contains 14 residues. Germline V gives CDR1 SGHTA, CDR2 FQGNSA. The CDR3 region has the DNA TGTGCCAGCAGCCCCGGGACAGGGGAATCTGGCTACACCTTC. Translation gives CASSPGTGESGYTF.

CDR3 protein: CASSYYQGTGNTIYF. CDR3 coding DNA: TGTGCCAGCAGTTACTATCAGGGGACTGGAAACACCATATATTTT. This chain links TRBV6-5 with TRBJ1-3; maybe TRBD1 (6 bases). Germline lookup yields CDR1 MNHEY and CDR2 SVGAGI. The CDR3 is made up of 15 amino acids. Trimming took off 1 base at V and 2 bases at J, with 9 bases between the two ends.

The rearrangement joins TRBV7-3 to TRBJ1-1, with 8 bases fitting TRBD1. The trim removed 3 bases at V and 7 bases at J, leaving 4 bases unmatched. CDR3 length equals 13 residues. In germline, CDR1 is SGHTA, CDR2 FQGTGA. The CDR3, as DNA: TGTGCCAGCAGCTTTCAGGGGGCTGGTGAAGCTTTCTTT. Its protein product is CASSFQGAGEAFF. Using reference TRBV7-3 and TRBJ1-1 for the parts outside the CDR3, the full variable domain is GAGVSQTPSNKVTEKGKYVELRCDPISGHTALYWYRQSLGQGPEFLIYFQGTGAADDSGLPNDRFFAVRPEGSVSTLKIQRTERGDSAVYLCASSFQGAGEAFFGQGTRLTVV.

The gene calls are TRBV5-1 and TRBJ2-1; 7 positions match TRBD1. Looked up from germline, CDR1 is SGHRS and CDR2 is YFSETQ. V lost 0 bases and J lost 4; bases outside the gene matches: 13. The length of the CDR3 is 18 residues. This CDR3 reads CASSLGVGGPTEYNEQFF. The CDR3 region has the DNA TGCGCCAGCAGCTTGGGTGTAGGGGGCCCCACAGAGTACAATGAGCAGTTCTTC. The whole variable domain, filled in from reference TRBV5-1 and TRBJ2-1, reads KAGVTQTPRYLIKTRGQQVTLSCSPISGHRSVSWYQQTPGQGLQFLFEYFSETQRNKGNFPGRFSGRQFSNSRSEMNVSTLELGDSALYLCASSLGVGGPTEYNEQFFGPGTRLTVL.

CDR3 residues: CASSFLQSEQFF. DNA of the CDR3: TGTGCCAGCAGTTTCCTCCAAAGCGAGCAGTTCTTC. The V call is TRBV7-9, the J call TRBJ2-1; D remains ambiguous. This CDR3 contains 12 residues. Trimming took off 6 bases at V and 10 bases at J, with 13 bases between the two ends. Germline V gene sequence: CDR1 SEHNR, CDR2 FQNEAQ (reference sequence). The full variable domain, its missing parts supplied by reference TRBV7-9 and TRBJ2-1, is DTGVSQNPRHKITKRGQNVTFRCDPISEHNRLYWYRQTLGQGPEFLTYFQNEAQLEKSRLLSDRFSAERPKGSFSTLEIQRTEQGDSAMYLCASSFLQSEQFFGPGTRLTVL.

V usage is TRBV11-2 and J usage is TRBJ1-2; D unclear. V gave up 1 base and J gave up 11 bases, with 17 bases separating them. Per the germline V gene, CDR1 is SGHAT and CDR2 is FQNNGV. The CDR3 consists of 14 residues. The CDR3 nucleotides are TGTGCCAGCAGCTTAGTAGCGAGGGAAACGGGTTACACCTTC. The encoded protein is CASSLVARETGYTF.

The J gene is TRBJ1-6, the V gene TRBV5-6, with D tentatively TRBD1 (6 bases). Trimming left V 1 base short and J 3 bases short, with 14 bases between. This CDR3 has 17 amino acids. Per germline, CDR1 SGHDT and CDR2 YYEEEE. CDR3 coding DNA: TGTGCCAGCAGCTTGTGGGGGCAGGCCAACTATAATTCACCCCTCCACTTT. It yields the protein CASSLWGQANYNSPLHF.